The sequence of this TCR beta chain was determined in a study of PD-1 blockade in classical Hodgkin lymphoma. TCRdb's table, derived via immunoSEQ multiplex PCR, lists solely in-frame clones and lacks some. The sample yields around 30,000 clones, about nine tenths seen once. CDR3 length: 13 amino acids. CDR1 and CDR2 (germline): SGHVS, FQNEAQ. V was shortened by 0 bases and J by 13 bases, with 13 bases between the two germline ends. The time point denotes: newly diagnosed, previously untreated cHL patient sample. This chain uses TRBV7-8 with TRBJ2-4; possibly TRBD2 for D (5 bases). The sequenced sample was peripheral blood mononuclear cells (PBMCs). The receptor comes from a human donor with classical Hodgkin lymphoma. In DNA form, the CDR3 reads TGTGCCAGCAGCTTAGCTTTAGGACCGGGGCAGTACTTC. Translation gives CASSLALGPGQYF.